This record concerns one T cell receptor (beta chain) sequence. Antigen unknown. The sample comes from a study of a mutant IDH1 vaccine in newly diagnosed glioma. The sample's time point: week 5, during vaccination. All doses held 300 ug of mutant IDH1 20-mer peptide, with topical imiquimod. This table comes from immunoSEQ multiplex PCR, and its TCRdb copy is limited to in-frame clones, with some not included. The repertoire holds roughly 51,000 clones, with 65% to 90% as singletons. The germline gives CDR1 MGHRA, CDR2 YSYEKL. The CDR3 is 15 amino acids. The junction had 6 bases not matched to a gene; V was cut back by 2 bases and J by 5 bases.

The receptor comes from a woman aged 18 to 35 with glioma. Some clones in this sample may be carry-over from other donors' samples. Sequenced here: PBMCs, sampled from a glioma patient whose treatment included an IDH1 peptide vaccine. The V call is TRBV4-1, the J call TRBJ1-1, with TRBD1 identical over 9 bases. CDR3 bases: TGCGCCAGCAGCCAACAGGACAGGGGAGGTACTGAAGCTTTCTTT. It is translated as CASSQQDRGGTEAFF.